The text below deals with one T cell receptor beta chain. As yet, its antigen is unknown. Investigators sourced approximately 2 micrograms of genomic DNA from cryopreserved PBMCs for TCR beta libraries. These data are taken from a study of cytotoxic CD8 clonotypes in ibrutinib-treated CLL. Study-wide results and caveats: Clonality climbed at ibrutinib response, then dropped toward baseline at progression. Shared public clonotypes were rare, and on treatment they either got smaller or stayed the same.

Sequencing sought depths of 1 in 200,000 to 1 in 1 million T cells. Generated by immunoSEQ multiplex PCR, the TCRdb table keeps only in-frame clones and is missing some. The sample lists more than 300,000 clones; almost 80% were seen once. V lost 5 bases to trimming and J lost 2 bases, with 17 bases between them. Per the germline V gene, CDR1 is SGHNT and CDR2 is YYREEE (reference sequence). CDR3 length: 16 residues. The material was PBMCs, obtained before ibrutinib treatment. The chain is built from TRBV5-4 and TRBJ1-5, with D unresolved. The sequence came from a human donor with chronic lymphocytic leukemia. This CDR3 is CASSADRGIGNQPQHF. In DNA form, the CDR3 reads TGTGCCAGCAGTGCGGACCGGGGAATCGGCAATCAGCCCCAGCATTTT.